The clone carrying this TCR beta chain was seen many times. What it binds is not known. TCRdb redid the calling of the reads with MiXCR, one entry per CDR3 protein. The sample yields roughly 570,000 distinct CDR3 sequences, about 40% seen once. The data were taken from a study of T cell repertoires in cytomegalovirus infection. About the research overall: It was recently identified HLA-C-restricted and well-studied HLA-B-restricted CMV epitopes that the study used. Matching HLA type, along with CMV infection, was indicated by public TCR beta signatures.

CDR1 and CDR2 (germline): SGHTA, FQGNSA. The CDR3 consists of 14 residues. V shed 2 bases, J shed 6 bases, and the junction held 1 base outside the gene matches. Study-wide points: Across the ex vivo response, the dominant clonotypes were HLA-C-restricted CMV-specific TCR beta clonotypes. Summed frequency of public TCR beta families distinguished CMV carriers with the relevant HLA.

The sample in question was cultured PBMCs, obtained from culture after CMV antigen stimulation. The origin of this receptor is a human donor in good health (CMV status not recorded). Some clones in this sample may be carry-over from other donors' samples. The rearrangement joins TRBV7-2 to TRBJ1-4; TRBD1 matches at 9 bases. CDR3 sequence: CASSLRQGDEKLFF. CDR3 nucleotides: TGTGCCAGCAGCTTACGACAGGGGGATGAAAAACTGTTTTTT.